This TCR beta chain was sequenced for a study of T-cell reconstitution after alpha-beta-depleted transplantation in children. Unique molecular identifiers were used to barcode this TCRbeta library. From the PCR reads, TCRdb called clonotypes with MiXCR, one entry per CDR3 protein. The repertoire consists of 700,000 to 950,000 distinct CDR3 sequences, with 16% occurring once and the leading ten covering about 5%. The CDR3 has 15 residues. Germline CDR1 is SGHDT and CDR2 is YYEEEE. The germline V and J ends were trimmed by 2 bases and 3 bases, with 11 bases remaining between them. This receptor was identified in a male patient under 18 who had a stem cell transplant for acute lymphoblastic leukemia, so the T cells may come from the graft donor. This chain joins TRBV5-6 and TRBJ2-2; no clear D. Source: PBMCs, mostly from graft donor cells, taken 360 days after TCRalphabeta/CD19-depleted stem cell transplant. The DNA of the CDR3 is TGTGCCAGCAGCTTCAACCCCCGTCACACCGGGGAGCTGTTTTTT. It encodes CASSFNPRHTGELFF.